The next 12 T cell receptor beta chains were all read from a single sample in a study of tumor-infiltrating lymphocytes in primary liver carcinoma. Priming with a constant-region primer yielded TCR beta cDNA from around 0.45 ug total RNA. Amplification in three nested multiplex PCR rounds with slightly modified ARM-PCR gave rise to TCR beta libraries. Amplification in the first two PCR rounds was performed using TRBV1-TRBV30 forward primers and a C-beta reverse primer for 10 cycles each. TCRdb processed the multiplex PCR reads anew with MiXCR; each CDR3 protein has one entry. Among some 130,000 distinct CDR3 sequences listed, approximately 71% were seen once. Starting material for RNA and DNA co-extraction consisted of about 20-30 mg of unsorted bulk tissue. Specimen: tumor-adjacent normal liver tissue. These receptors all come from a woman between 55 and 75 years old with primary liver carcinoma and hepatitis B virus infection.

Worth noting for this clonotype: Given the absence of the conserved phenylalanine or tryptophan at the CDR3 end, a read error is likely. The DNA is omitted, as the CDR3 cannot be located on it reliably, and the CDR3 follows TCRdb's listing. The V and J genes are TRBV12-3 or TRBV12-4 and TRBJ2-4; the table's D call, TRBD2, was not checked against the DNA. Both ends counted, the CDR3 spans 13 residues. The CDR3 reads CASSPGSANIQHL.

The chain employs TRBV5-1 and TRBJ1-4; D is uncertain. V lost 5 bases to trimming and J lost 4 bases, with 12 bases between them. The CDR3 length is 14 residues. Germline CDR1 SGHRS, CDR2 YFSETQ. CDR3 coding DNA: TGCGCCAGCAGTTCGGACTGGATTAATGAAAAACTGTTTTTT. It codes for CASSSDWINEKLFF.

This clonotype occurred many times. Germline and junction disagree at one end, which may indicate a read error. The chain combines TRBV7-9 with TRBJ1-4, with unresolved D. CDR3 length: 15 amino acids. Germline loops: CDR1 SEHNR, CDR2 FQNEAQ (reference sequence). The CDR3 coding sequence is TGTGCCAGCAGCCTAGCGCGGATGCGTGATGAAAAACTGTTTTTT. Amino acids: CASSLARMRDEKLFF.

This clonotype appeared once. The junction shows a germline mismatch at one end, possibly a read error. This chain links TRBV6-2 or TRBV6-3 with TRBJ2-6, with 7 bases identical to TRBD2. Germline lookup yields CDR1 MNHEY and CDR2 SVGEGT. The CDR3 consists of 19 residues. The CDR3 nucleotides are TGTACCAGCAGGAGGCACGGGGGGATAGGCTCCTCTGGGGCCAACGTCCTGACTTTC. Protein: CTSRRHGGIGSSGANVLTF.

The sample holds one count of this clonotype. A much more abundant neighbour one base away suggests this may be a read error. The rearrangement links TRBV5-1 to TRBJ1-5; 8 nucleotides line up with TRBD1. CDR1 is SGHRS, CDR2 YFSETQ, per germline. The CDR3 contains 15 residues. CDR3 amino acids: CASSLGTGSNQSQHF. The CDR3 region has the DNA TGCGCCAGCAGCTTGGGGACAGGGTCCAATCAGTCCCAGCATTTT.

In the case of this clonotype: One end of the junction is discordant with germline, which a read error may explain. The chain has TRBV2 and TRBJ2-2; possibly TRBD2 for D (5 bases). The CDR3 is 13 amino acids. Germline CDR1 and CDR2: SNHLY and FYNNEI. In DNA, the CDR3 is TGTGCCAGCAGTGAAGTGGTGTCCGGGGATCTGTTTTTT. Translating gives CASSEVVSGDLFF.

The chain is built from TRBV11-2 and TRBJ2-1; the D is unclear. Germline V gene data show CDR1 as SGHAT and CDR2 as FQNNGV. The CDR3 totals 11 residues. The V end lost 7 bases, the J end lost 5 bases, and 6 bases lay between the germline ends. In DNA, the CDR3 is TGTGCCAGCAACACGCACAATGAGCAGTTCTTC. It codes for CASNTHNEQFF.

This clonotype has more than one count but fewer than ten. A much more abundant neighbour one base away suggests this may be a read error. The rearrangement uses TRBV5-5 and TRBJ1-5; 10 bases agree with TRBD1. The CDR3 sequence is 20 residues long. The germline V gene encodes CDR1 SGHKS and CDR2 YYEKEE (reference sequence). CDR3 loop: CASNLDAWDRGLVGNQPQHF. The DNA for the CDR3 is TGTGCCAGCAACTTGGACGCCTGGGACAGGGGTTTAGTTGGGAATCAGCCCCAGCATTTT.

By sample fraction, this clonotype is medium-sized (0.01 to 0.1%). The genes are TRBV11-2 and TRBJ1-5; D call uncertain. CDR3 length: 13 residues. Germline-derived CDR1 and CDR2 are SGHAT and FQNNGV. With 4 bases removed from V and 9 bases from J, the gap between germline ends came to 13 bases. The CDR3 sequence: CASSSGPFSPQHF. CDR3 coding DNA: TGTGCCAGCAGCTCAGGACCGTTTTCGCCCCAGCATTTT.

The J gene is TRBJ2-4, the V gene TRBV11-2; no definite D call. Germline CDR1 is SGHAT and CDR2 is FQNNGV. The CDR3 is made up of 15 amino acids. Trimming removed 6 bases from V and 2 bases from J, with 14 bases in between. CDR3 coding DNA: TGTGCCAGCAGTTCCCCCTTATGGACCAAAAACATTCAGTACTTC. It encodes CASSSPLWTKNIQYF.

To note about this clonotype: A clone one base away is much larger, so this may be a read error. The rearrangement joins TRBV21-1 to TRBJ2-5; the table's D call, TRBD1, was not checked against the DNA. TRBV21-1 is noted as a pseudogene. CDR3 size: 15 residues. The CDR3: CASSKASGAVETQYF. The CDR3 coding sequence is TGTGCCAGCAGCAAAGCGTCGGGCGCCGTGGAGACCCAGTACTTC.

About this clonotype itself: A much larger clone sits a single nucleotide away, making a read error possible. The chain carries TRBV6-5 and TRBJ1-2, with D unclear. The germline V gene has CDR1 MNHEY and CDR2 SVGAGI. V dropped 7 bases and J dropped 4 bases, with 19 bases sitting between them. The CDR3 extends over 15 amino acids. The CDR3 DNA reads TGTGCCAGCAATACCCTACTCGACGGTTCCTATGGCTACACCTTC. Protein product: CASNTLLDGSYGYTF.